These 7 T cell receptor beta chains share one sample of origin, sequenced in a study of cytomegalovirus exposure and HLA in healthy donors (dated by TCRdb to the late 2010s). The library was prepared using the immunoSEQ multiplex PCR assay. The multiplex PCR relied on a mix of 60 forward primers for TCR Vbeta segments and 13 reverse primers for TCR Jbeta segments. Entries here come from immuneACCESS through TCRdb and include only in-frame sequences with V and J called. Some clones fail to appear in such tables; in the studies checked, an unresolved V gene covers under half of the shortfall, and the cause of the remainder is unknown. Counted in this sample were about 64,000 clones; 65% to 90% of them appeared once. The ten biggest clones cover around 11% of the sample. Sequenced material: PBMCs. The receptors stem from a female donor in good health and CMV-seronegative.

The chain uses TRBV5-1 and TRBJ2-7, with TRBD2 as a possible D gene (7 bases). The CDR3 is 13 residues long. With 7 bases removed from V and 0 bases from J, the gap between germline ends came to 11 bases. CDR1 is SGHRS, CDR2 YFSETQ, per germline. The CDR3 region is CASGGGSSYEQYF. The CDR3, as DNA: TGCGCCAGCGGGGGCGGGAGCTCCTACGAGCAGTACTTC.

CDR3 nucleotides: TGTGCCAGTAGTATTAGCGGGACTGGAAACACCATATATTTT. It yields the protein CASSISGTGNTIYF. V gene TRBV19 combines with J gene TRBJ1-3; D uncertain. Germline V gene sequence: CDR1 LNHDA, CDR2 SQIVND (reference sequence). The CDR3 is 14 residues long. V lost 3 bases, J lost 2 bases, and 8 bases lay in between. Combining the CDR3 with reference TRBV19 and TRBJ1-3 gives the whole variable domain DGGITQSPKYLFRKEGQNVTLSCEQNLNHDAMYWYRQDPGQGLRLIYYSQIVNDFQKGDIAEGYSVSREKKESFPLTVTSAQKNPTAFYLCASSISGTGNTIYFGEGSWLTVV.

The chain carries TRBV2 and TRBJ2-5; tentative D call: TRBD2 (5 bases). CDR1 SNHLY and CDR2 FYNNEI come from the germline V gene. The CDR3 runs 14 residues. Trimming left V 7 bases short and J 2 bases short, with 14 bases between. CDR3 region: CASTRTVYQETQYF. The CDR3 DNA is TGTGCCAGCACCAGGACTGTTTATCAAGAGACCCAGTACTTC.

About this clone itself: This sample includes further DNA sequences coding for the same CDR3. J is TRBJ2-7 and V is TRBV27; 10 bases match TRBD1. V trimming: 3 bases; J trimming: 1 base; junction bases outside the gene matches: 0. Germline V gene sequence: CDR1 MNHEY, CDR2 SMNVEV (reference sequence). The CDR3 has 14 amino acids. The CDR3 nucleotides are TGTGCCAGCAGTTTGGGACAGGGGTCCTACGAGCAGTACTTC. Translation gives CASSLGQGSYEQYF.

The J gene is TRBJ2-1, the V gene TRBV10-3; 10 positions match TRBD1. Unmatched junction bases numbered 2, after V lost 7 bases and J lost 5 bases. The CDR3 runs 13 residues. CDR1 ENHRY and CDR2 SYGVKD come from the germline V gene. The CDR3 region is CAIMGTGDNEQFF. As DNA, the CDR3 is TGTGCCATCATGGGGACAGGGGACAATGAGCAGTTCTTC.

The chain has TRBV5-1 and TRBJ2-2, with D uncertain. The V gene's germline CDR1 is SGHRS and CDR2 YFSETQ. CDR3 length: 15 amino acids. Deletions cut 0 bases from V and 6 bases from J, with 12 bases between. CDR3 region: CASSLAGLEPGELFF. The CDR3 nucleotides are TGCGCCAGCAGCTTGGCGGGTCTGGAACCCGGGGAGCTGTTTTTT.

V gene TRBV6-1 combines with J gene TRBJ2-7; TRBD2 is a possible D gene (6 bases). Germline loops: CDR1 MNHNS, CDR2 SASEGT. The V end was cut by 5 bases, the J end by 6 bases, with 14 bases between. The CDR3 consists of 13 residues. CDR3 region: CASSQGLLGEQYF. DNA for the CDR3: TGTGCCAGCAGTCAGGGACTCTTAGGCGAGCAGTACTTC.